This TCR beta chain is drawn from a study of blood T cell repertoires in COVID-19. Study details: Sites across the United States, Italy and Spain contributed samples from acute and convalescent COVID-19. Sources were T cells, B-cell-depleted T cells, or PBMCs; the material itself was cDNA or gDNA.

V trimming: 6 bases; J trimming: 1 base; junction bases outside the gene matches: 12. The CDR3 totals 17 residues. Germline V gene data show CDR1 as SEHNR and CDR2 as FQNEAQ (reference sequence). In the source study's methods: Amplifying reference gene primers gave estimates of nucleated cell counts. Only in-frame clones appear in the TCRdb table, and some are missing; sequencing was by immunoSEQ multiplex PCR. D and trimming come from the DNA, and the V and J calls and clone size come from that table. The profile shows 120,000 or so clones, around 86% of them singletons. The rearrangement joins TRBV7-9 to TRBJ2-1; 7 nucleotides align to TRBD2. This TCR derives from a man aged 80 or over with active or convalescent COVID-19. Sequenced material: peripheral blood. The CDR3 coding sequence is TGTGCCAGCAGTTACCTCTGGGGGGGTCGGTCCTACAATGAGCAGTTCTTC. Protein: CASSYLWGGRSYNEQFF. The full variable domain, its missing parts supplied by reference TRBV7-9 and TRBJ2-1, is DTGVSQNPRHKITKRGQNVTFRCDPISEHNRLYWYRQTLGQGPEFLTYFQNEAQLEKSRLLSDRFSAERPKGSFSTLEIQRTEQGDSAMYLCASSYLWGGRSYNEQFFGPGTRLTVL.